The 30 T cell receptor beta chains in this list originate from one sample, sequenced in a study of human T cells and chemical hapten exposure. The sample's time point: patch test 1, 2 weeks after DPC sensitization. Specified treatment: therapeutic diphenylcyclopropenone sensitization with weekly scalp DPC. TCRdb itself ran the RACE reads through MiXCR, one entry per CDR3 protein. The sample has around 380,000 distinct CDR3 sequences, 4.8% seen once. The input for sequencing was whole blood, taken in connection with sensitization to the hapten diphenylcyclopropenone (DPC). Every receptor here comes from a woman aged 45-65 years with alopecia areata. Some clones in this sample may be carry-over from other donors' samples.

This clonotype has only a few counts. This chain joins TRBV5-1 and TRBJ1-2; no clear D. Germline CDR1 is SGHRS and CDR2 is YFSETQ. The CDR3 contains 15 residues. Trimming took off 3 bases at V and 4 bases at J, with 16 bases between the two ends. CDR3 region: CASSSDSTETYGYTF. CDR3 sequence (DNA): TGCGCCAGCAGCTCAGATTCGACGGAAACCTATGGCTACACCTTC.

This clonotype was counted between two and nine times. The chain combines TRBV5-1 with TRBJ1-2; tentative D call: TRBD1 (5 bases). This CDR3 region has 14 residues. From germline, CDR1 is SGHRS and CDR2 YFSETQ. V was shortened by 2 bases and J by 1 base, with 9 bases between the two germline ends. CDR3 DNA: TGCGCCAGCAGCTTAGCAGGGATTAACTATGGCTACACCTTC. Its translation is CASSLAGINYGYTF.

Many counts were recorded for this clonotype. The chain carries TRBV20-1 and TRBJ2-1; D may be TRBD2 (5 bases). Germline lookup yields CDR1 DFQATT and CDR2 SNEGSKA (reference sequence). CDR3 length: 15 residues. V was shortened by 2 bases and J by 2 bases, with 13 bases between the two germline ends. Here the CDR3 DNA reads TGCAGTGCTAGACCCGCCACCGGGACCTACAATGAGCAGTTCTTC. Translating gives CSARPATGTYNEQFF.

The chain links TRBV12-3 or TRBV12-4 to TRBJ1-1; no clear D gene. CDR3 length equals 12 residues. V was shortened by 3 bases and J by 5 bases, with 7 bases between the two germline ends. CDR3 in amino acids: CASSLIGTEAFF. In DNA, the CDR3 is TGTGCCAGCAGTTTGATTGGGACTGAAGCTTTCTTT.

This chain uses TRBV2 with TRBJ1-2; 8 nucleotides agree with TRBD1. Germline-derived CDR1 and CDR2 are SNHLY and FYNNEI. This CDR3 spans 15 amino acids. Trimming removed 4 bases from V and 4 bases from J; junction bases left unmatched: 8. The CDR3 here is CASSAPGQEFYGYTF. The CDR3 nucleotides read TGTGCCAGCAGTGCCCCGGGACAGGAGTTCTATGGCTACACCTTC.

This clonotype has a handful of counts. The J gene is TRBJ1-1, the V gene TRBV28, with D unresolved. V was pared by 6 bases and J by 0 bases, with 8 bases between. The CDR3 contains 13 residues. The germline V gene has CDR1 MDHEN and CDR2 SYDVKM. The CDR3 loop is CASRLTLNTEAFF. The CDR3, as DNA: TGTGCCAGCAGACTGACCCTGAACACTGAAGCTTTCTTT. The full variable domain, with the rest looked up from reference TRBV28 and TRBJ1-1, is DVKVTQSSRYLVKRTGEKVFLECVQDMDHENMFWYRQDPGLGLRLIYFSYDVKMKEKGDIPEGYSVSREKKERFSLILESASTNQTSMYLCASRLTLNTEAFFGQGTRLTVV.

In this sample, this clonotype turned up a few times. V gene TRBV12-3 or TRBV12-4 combines with J gene TRBJ1-5, with unresolved D. The CDR3 covers 16 residues. Trimming left V 1 base short and J 2 bases short, with 12 bases between. The CDR3 DNA is TGTGCCAGCAGTTTAGTACCGGTCGGTGGCAATCAGCCCCAGCATTTT. Translating it yields CASSLVPVGGNQPQHF.

This clonotype showed up many times. Here the CDR3 DNA reads TGTGCCAGCAGCCTGGGGGGGGGCAGGAATACGCAGTATTTT. Protein product: CASSLGGGRNTQYF. The chain carries TRBV7-2 and TRBJ2-3; tentatively, D is TRBD2 (7 bases). The germline V and J ends were trimmed by 5 bases and 7 bases, with 16 bases remaining between them. Germline CDR1 and CDR2: SGHTA and FQGNSA. This CDR3 is 14 amino acids long.

This clonotype occurred many times. The rearrangement uses TRBV29-1 and TRBJ2-1, with 8 bases fitting TRBD1. V shed 1 base, J shed 3 bases, and the junction held 8 bases outside the gene matches. From germline, CDR1 is SQVTM and CDR2 ANQGSEA. This CDR3 has 16 residues. The CDR3 DNA follows: TGCAGCGTTGAAGTTAATGGACAGGGAGGCTACAATGAGCAGTTCTTC. As protein: CSVEVNGQGGYNEQFF.

This clonotype occurred a few times. The V call is TRBV20-1, the J call TRBJ2-7; 9 nucleotides match TRBD1. Germline assignment: CDR1 DFQATT and CDR2 SNEGSKA (reference sequence). Trimming removed 5 bases from V and 6 bases from J; junction bases left unmatched: 8. There are 13 residues in the CDR3. As DNA, the CDR3 is TGCAGTGCTTCAACCGGGACAGGGTTCGAGCAGTACTTC. It is translated as CSASTGTGFEQYF.

There are a few counts of this clonotype. V is TRBV9 and J is TRBJ1-2; D gene unclear. The V end lost 0 bases, the J end lost 4 bases, and 4 bases lay between the germline ends. The germline gives CDR1 SGDLS, CDR2 YYNGEE. The CDR3 has 12 residues. CDR3 sequence reads: CASSVDGYGYTF. CDR3 coding DNA: TGTGCCAGCAGCGTAGACGGCTATGGCTACACCTTC. The whole variable domain, filled in from reference TRBV9 and TRBJ1-2, reads DSGVTQTPKHLITATGQRVTLRCSPRSGDLSVYWYQQSLDQGLQFLIQYYNGEERAKGNILERFSAQQFPDLHSELNLSSLELGDSALYFCASSVDGYGYTFGSGTRLTVV.

V gene TRBV12-3 or TRBV12-4 combines with J gene TRBJ1-2; TRBD1 matches at 8 bases. J lost 4 bases, V lost 4 bases, and 5 bases had no gene match. The CDR3 contains 14 residues. The DNA for the CDR3 is TGTGCCAGCAGTTCTCGGGACAGGATCTATGGCTACACCTTC. Protein product: CASSSRDRIYGYTF.

This clonotype was observed many times. The chain employs TRBV20-1 and TRBJ2-1; either TRBD1 or TRBD2 may fit D (5 bases each). Germline CDR1 is DFQATT and CDR2 is SNEGSKA (reference sequence). V lost 5 bases and J lost 6, with 11 bases in between. This CDR3 region has 12 residues. CDR3 nucleotide sequence: TGCAGTGCTGGGCGAGGGACCAATGAGCAGTTCTTC. Its protein product is CSAGRGTNEQFF.

This clonotype was counted at least ten times. The gene calls are TRBV18 and TRBJ2-3; 11 nucleotides agree with TRBD2. The CDR3 sequence is 18 residues long. The germline gives CDR1 KGHSH, CDR2 LQKENI. The junction had 9 bases not matched to a gene; V was cut back by 0 bases and J by 4 bases. CDR3 protein: CASSPPTSGRFSSDTQYF. For the CDR3, the DNA is TGTGCCAGCTCACCACCAACTAGCGGGAGATTTAGCTCAGATACGCAGTATTTT.

This clonotype occurred many times. J is TRBJ2-5 and V is TRBV2; TRBD2 might be the D (6 bases). The germline V gene encodes CDR1 SNHLY and CDR2 FYNNEI. CDR3 length: 14 residues. V lost 6 bases and J 4 bases, leaving 15 bases between the germline ends. CDR3 nucleotide sequence: TGTGCCAGCAGCGAATTCCGGGACTCAGAGACCCAGTACTTC. Encoded protein: CASSEFRDSETQYF. The entire variable domain, with the rest obtained from reference TRBV2 and TRBJ2-5, is as follows: EPEVTQTPSHQVTQMGQEVILRCVPISNHLYFYWYRQILGQKVEFLVSFYNNEISEKSEIFDDQFSVERPDGSNFTLKIRSTKLEDSAMYFCASSEFRDSETQYFGPGTRLLVL.

This clonotype has ten or more counts. The rearrangement links TRBV28 to TRBJ1-1, with TRBD1 as a possible D gene (6 bases). Germline lookup yields CDR1 MDHEN and CDR2 SYDVKM. Trimming removed 5 bases at V and 0 bases at J, with 13 bases between. This CDR3 has 15 amino acids. CDR3 DNA sequence: TGTGCCAGCAGTCCCCGGACAGTCTTGAACACTGAAGCTTTCTTT. Translated, it gives CASSPRTVLNTEAFF. The full variable domain, with the rest looked up from reference TRBV28 and TRBJ1-1, is DVKVTQSSRYLVKRTGEKVFLECVQDMDHENMFWYRQDPGLGLRLIYFSYDVKMKEKGDIPEGYSVSREKKERFSLILESASTNQTSMYLCASSPRTVLNTEAFFGQGTRLTVV.

This clonotype appeared many times. J is TRBJ1-1 and V is TRBV29-1, with D hard to call. The CDR3 is 12 residues long. Germline V gene sequence: CDR1 SQVTM, CDR2 ANQGSEA. The germline V and J ends were trimmed by 0 bases and 8 bases, with 10 bases remaining between them. The CDR3 DNA reads as TGCAGCGTTGAAGAGAACGGCAGGGAAGCTTTCTTT. This sequence encodes CSVEENGREAFF.

This clonotype was picked up many times. The V call is TRBV12-3 or TRBV12-4, the J call TRBJ2-1; 7 bases align to TRBD2. The V and J ends lost 8 bases and 3 bases, in that order; junction bases with no gene match: 13. This CDR3 comprises 16 residues. In DNA form, the CDR3 reads TGTGCCAGCTCCCTTCCCCCTAGCGGACTCTACAATGAGCAGTTCTTC. It translates to CASSLPPSGLYNEQFF.

Ten or more counts support this clonotype. CDR3 region: CASSENGQGMNTEAFF. CDR3 DNA sequence: TGTGCCAGCAGTGAAAACGGACAGGGAATGAACACTGAAGCTTTCTTT. This sequence joins TRBV6-1 and TRBJ1-1; 8 bases match TRBD1. The CDR3 has 16 residues. Germline values: CDR1 MNHNS, CDR2 SASEGT. Trimming at V came to 2 bases and at J to 0 bases, leaving 5 bases not matched to a gene.

This clonotype was counted many times. This chain links TRBV20-1 with TRBJ2-3, with 11 bases fitting TRBD2. Trimming removed 1 base from V and 0 bases from J; junction bases left unmatched: 3. Germline loops: CDR1 DFQATT, CDR2 SNEGSKA (reference sequence). The CDR3 runs 16 residues. The CDR3 spells CSARVASGGSTDTQYF. The CDR3 nucleotides read TGCAGTGCTAGAGTAGCTAGCGGGGGGAGCACAGATACGCAGTATTTT.

This clonotype appeared many times. The chain couples TRBV29-1 to TRBJ2-5; no clear D. CDR1 and CDR2 (germline): SQVTM, ANQGSEA. V lost 4 bases, J lost 2 bases, and 8 bases lay in between. This CDR3 region has 12 residues. The CDR3 sequence is CSVGPPQETQYF. DNA of the CDR3: TGCAGCGTTGGCCCCCCGCAAGAGACCCAGTACTTC.

This clonotype was detected a few times. V gene TRBV7-8 combines with J gene TRBJ2-4, with a possible D match to TRBD2 (5 bases). CDR1 SGHVS and CDR2 FQNEAQ come from the germline V gene. Trimming stripped 6 bases from V and 6 bases from J, with 9 bases between. The CDR3 is 12 residues long. This chain's CDR3 is CASSPGSNIQYF. Written as DNA, the CDR3 is TGTGCCAGCAGTCCGGGATCAAACATTCAGTACTTC.

This clonotype showed up many times. The rearrangement joins TRBV4-1 to TRBJ1-4; TRBD1 aligns across 9 bases. This CDR3 region has 15 residues. Germline loops: CDR1 MGHRA, CDR2 YSYEKL. The V and J ends lost 4 bases and 7 bases, in that order; junction bases with no gene match: 7. CDR3 DNA: TGCGCCAGCAGCCTCCGAGGACAGGGGTCTGAAAAACTGTTTTTT. Its translation is CASSLRGQGSEKLFF.

This clonotype has ten or more counts. The rearrangement links TRBV6-5 to TRBJ1-1; possible D gene TRBD1, 5 bases. V lost 0 bases and J 6 bases, leaving 11 bases between the germline ends. Germline V gives CDR1 MNHEY, CDR2 SVGAGI. The CDR3 spans 14 residues. The CDR3 DNA reads as TGTGCCAGCAGTTACTCGGGGCGGGGAGCTGAAGCTTTCTTT. Amino acid sequence: CASSYSGRGAEAFF.

In this sample, this clonotype turned up many times. The genes are TRBV28 and TRBJ1-4; 7 nucleotides align to TRBD1. Germline V CDR1 and CDR2: MDHEN, SYDVKM. The ends lost 4 bases at V and 5 bases at J; junction bases unmatched: 4. The CDR3 runs to 14 residues. DNA of the CDR3: TGTGCCAGCAGTTCTGGGACAGTAAATGAAAAACTGTTTTTT. It yields the protein CASSSGTVNEKLFF.

This clonotype was seen more than once but under ten times. The genes are TRBV7-2 and TRBJ1-6, with D unclear. Trimming left V 7 bases short and J 10 bases short, with 14 bases between. In germline, CDR1 is SGHTA, CDR2 FQGNSA. The CDR3 spans 13 residues. CDR3 loop: CASNLQGKSPLHF. CDR3 nucleotide sequence: TGTGCCAGCAACCTACAAGGGAAGTCACCCCTCCACTTT.

This clonotype was recorded a few times. This chain joins TRBV12-3 or TRBV12-4 and TRBJ2-1, with D perhaps TRBD1 or TRBD2 (5 bases each). V was shortened by 1 base and J by 10 bases, with 11 bases between the two germline ends. This CDR3 comprises 13 residues. This CDR3 reads CASSLGGREEQFF. In nucleotides, the CDR3 is TGTGCCAGCAGTTTAGGGGGCCGGGAAGAGCAGTTCTTC.

The chain recombines TRBV7-2 with TRBJ2-1; TRBD2 matches 9 bases. Trimming at V came to 6 bases and at J to 4 bases, leaving 1 base not matched to a gene. Germline values: CDR1 SGHTA, CDR2 FQGNSA. The CDR3 spans 13 residues. This chain's CDR3 is CASRTSGYNEQFF. The CDR3 nucleotides read TGTGCCAGCAGGACTAGCGGTTACAATGAGCAGTTCTTC. The entire variable domain, with the rest obtained from reference TRBV7-2 and TRBJ2-1, is as follows: GAGVSQSPSNKVTEKGKDVELRCDPISGHTALYWYRQSLGQGLEFLIYFQGNSAPDKSGLPSDRFSAERTGGSVSTLTIQRTQQEDSAVYLCASRTSGYNEQFFGPGTRLTVL.

This clonotype was seen many times. This sequence joins TRBV5-1 and TRBJ1-5, with D tentatively TRBD1 (5 bases). Trimming stripped 0 bases from V and 11 bases from J, with 12 bases between. Germline V gene lookup returns CDR1 SGHRS and CDR2 YFSETQ. The length of the CDR3 is 13 residues. The CDR3, as DNA: TGCGCCAGCAGCTTGGCCAGCGGGGGATCCCAGCATTTT. Translated, it gives CASSLASGGSQHF.

Many counts were recorded for this clonotype. V is TRBV18 and J is TRBJ2-2; D uncertain. CDR1 KGHSH and CDR2 LQKENI come from the germline V gene. V dropped 4 bases and J dropped 1 base, with 10 bases sitting between them. This CDR3 contains 15 residues. This CDR3 reads CASSLYPGNTGELFF. The CDR3 DNA is TGTGCCAGCTCACTTTATCCAGGGAACACCGGGGAGCTGTTTTTT.